This T cell receptor (beta chain) comes out of a study of CD8 T cells in ankylosing spondylitis. Concerning this clonotype: The antigen remains undetermined.

The study's findings and limits: Clones tied to disease were said to be significantly enriched in matched ankylosing spondylitis synovial fluid. Previous work reported some of these motif variants in the synovial fluid and blood of reactive arthritis.

In TCRdb, the 5' RACE reads were re-called with MiXCR into one record per CDR3 protein. Here the sample spans 200,000 or so distinct CDR3 sequences, approximately 12% being singletons. This CDR3 has 15 amino acids. CDR1 and CDR2 (germline): SGHTA, FQGNSA. Trimming removed 3 bases at V and 8 bases at J, with 18 bases between. The V gene is TRBV7-2, the J gene TRBJ2-3; a possible D gene is TRBD2 (5 bases). The clonotype comes from a female donor with ankylosing spondylitis or in good health (not recorded which). Material: blood, either unsorted or a sorted T cell fraction (not recorded which). CDR3 in DNA: TGTGCCAGCAGCTTCAGCGGAAACCCCTGGGGTACGCAGTATTTT. Translation gives CASSFSGNPWGTQYF.